One sample yielded the 7 T cell receptor beta chains listed below, sequenced in a study of blood T cell repertoires in COVID-19 (dated by TCRdb to 2020 to 2021). Libraries were prepared through the immunoSEQ multiplex PCR assay. As stored in TCRdb, this immuneACCESS dataset retains in-frame rearrangements with V and J assigned. A fraction of the clones does not appear; measured against another copy, unresolved V genes explain less than half of the discrepancy, and the remainder lacks a known reason. Counted in this sample were about 270,000 clones; roughly nine tenths of them appeared once. Approximately 2.5% of the sample is taken by the ten largest. Sample: PBMCs or T cells enriched from blood (not recorded which). The receptors were gathered from a woman under 30 who had recovered from COVID-19.

The J gene is TRBJ1-1, the V gene TRBV11-1; D gene unclear. The CDR3 length is 14 residues. V dropped 4 bases and J dropped 0 bases, with 9 bases sitting between them. In germline, CDR1 is SGHAT, CDR2 FQDESV (reference sequence). The CDR3 DNA sequence: TGTGCCAGCAGCTCCGGGGAAATGAACACTGAAGCTTTCTTT. Translated, it gives CASSSGEMNTEAFF.

V is TRBV7-6 and J is TRBJ2-2, with 10 bases matching TRBD1. V shed 4 bases and J 2 bases; nucleotides not matched to a gene: 7. The CDR3 is 17 amino acids. The V gene's germline CDR1 is SGHVS and CDR2 FNYEAQ. The CDR3 nucleotides are TGTGCCAGCAGCTCTTCGACAGGGGGCATAAACACCGGGGAGCTGTTTTTT. As protein: CASSSSTGGINTGELFF.

The V gene is TRBV29-1, the J gene TRBJ2-1; D is unresolved. The germline V gene encodes CDR1 SQVTM and CDR2 ANQGSEA. The CDR3 sequence is 12 residues long. With 4 bases removed from V and 5 bases from J, the gap between germline ends came to 9 bases. CDR3 protein: CSVVGGDNEQFF. CDR3 bases: TGCAGCGTTGTCGGCGGAGACAATGAGCAGTTCTTC.

The chain is built from TRBV24-1 and TRBJ2-3; 9 bases agree with TRBD2. Germline assignment: CDR1 KGHDR and CDR2 SFDVKD. The V segment lost 3 bases and the J segment 0 bases; nucleotides outside the gene matches: 3. This CDR3 comprises 16 residues. The CDR3 DNA reads as TGTGCCACCAGTGATCCTAGCGGGGCTAGCACAGATACGCAGTATTTT. Translated, it gives CATSDPSGASTDTQYF.

This rearrangement joins TRBV5-4 to TRBJ1-1; 10 bases are a match to TRBD1. Germline V gene sequence: CDR1 SGHNT, CDR2 YYREEE (reference sequence). The CDR3 sequence is 17 residues long. After removal of 4 bases from V and 2 bases from J, the junction contained 11 bases not matched to a gene. The CDR3 protein is CASSPSTGGAFNTEAFF. The CDR3 bases are TGTGCCAGCAGCCCTTCGACAGGGGGCGCTTTCAACACTGAAGCTTTCTTT. The whole variable domain, remainder taken from reference TRBV5-4 and TRBJ1-1, is ETGVTQSPTHLIKTRGQQVTLRCSSQSGHNTVSWYQQALGQGPQFIFQYYREEENGRGNFPPRFSGLQFPNYSSELNVNALELDDSALYLCASSPSTGGAFNTEAFFGQGTRLTVV.

Only a few counts were recorded for this clone. This chain uses TRBV2 with TRBJ2-2; D is possibly TRBD1 (6 bases). V was pared by 3 bases and J by 1 base, with 9 bases between. The CDR3 extends over 15 amino acids. Germline-derived CDR1 and CDR2 are SNHLY and FYNNEI. As DNA, the CDR3 is TGTGCCAGCAGTGATTGGGACAAGAACACCGGGGAGCTGTTTTTT. As protein: CASSDWDKNTGELFF. The full variable domain, its missing parts supplied by reference TRBV2 and TRBJ2-2, is EPEVTQTPSHQVTQMGQEVILRCVPISNHLYFYWYRQILGQKVEFLVSFYNNEISEKSEIFDDQFSVERPDGSNFTLKIRSTKLEDSAMYFCASSDWDKNTGELFFGEGSRLTVL.

The V and J genes are TRBV5-1 and TRBJ1-4; the D is unclear. There are 14 residues in the CDR3. Trimming shortened V by 0 bases and J by 2 bases, and 5 bases separated the two germline ends. Germline-derived CDR1 and CDR2 are SGHRS and YFSETQ. The CDR3 DNA reads TGCGCCAGCAGCTTGGGGCCGACTAATGAAAAACTGTTTTTT. Translated: CASSLGPTNEKLFF.